Listed below are T cell receptor beta chains from one sample, sequenced in a study of blood T cell repertoires in COVID-19. The repertoire was sequenced with immunoSEQ multiplex PCR; TCRdb's copy has only in-frame clones and lacks some. The sample records 80,000 or so clones, roughly 86% being singletons. The sample taken for sequencing was peripheral blood. All receptors derive from a woman aged 60-75 years with acute or convalescent COVID-19. Both conserved end residues are part of each CDR3. A D gene is named only where the DNA matches it firmly. For some rows the clone size is stated as once, few or many, or as a class when expanded; others skip it.

abundance	j_gene	d_gene	v_gene	CDR3aa	CDR3nt
.	TRBJ1-5	TRBD1	TRBV7-9	CASSKGQSYSNQPQHF	TGTGCCAGCAGTAAGGGACAGTCTTATAGCAATCAGCCCCAGCATTTT
once	TRBJ2-5	.	TRBV4-2	CASSQEEETQYF	TGTGCCAGCAGCCAAGAGGAGGAGACCCAGTACTTC
.	TRBJ2-5	.	TRBV3-1/TRBV3-2	CASSQTQEETQYF	TGTGCCAGCAGCCAAACCCAGGAAGAGACCCAGTACTTC
.	TRBJ2-3	.	TRBV5-1	CASSFGRTPSTDTQYF	TGCGCCAGCAGCTTTGGTAGGACACCGAGCACAGATACGCAGTATTTT
few	TRBJ1-1	TRBD1	TRBV27	CASSLQKTGGLAFF	TGTGCCAGCAGTTTGCAAAAGACAGGGGGCCTAGCTTTCTTT
.	TRBJ2-5	.	TRBV4-2	CASSQDGAGGWETQYF	TGTGCCAGCAGCCAAGATGGGGCAGGGGGGTGGGAGACCCAGTACTTC
.	TRBJ2-7	.	TRBV14	CASSSTGKQYF	TGTGCCAGCAGCTCCACAGGGAAGCAGTACTTC
.	TRBJ2-5	.	TRBV20-1	CSASTTGQETQYF	TGCAGTGCTAGTACAACAGGCCAAGAGACCCAGTACTTC
few	TRBJ2-2	TRBD2	TRBV4-2	CASSQDWASGRAGELFF	TGTGCCAGCAGCCAAGATTGGGCTAGCGGGAGGGCCGGGGAGCTGTTTTTT
.	TRBJ2-7	.	TRBV30	CAWSFGGGYEQYF	TGTGCCTGGAGTTTTGGCGGAGGCTACGAGCAGTACTTC
.	TRBJ2-1	TRBD2	TRBV28	CASSLGYIMGLAEPPTYNEQFF	TGTGCCAGCAGTTTAGGTTATATAATGGGGCTAGCGGAACCTCCCACCTACAATGAGCAGTTCTTC
.	TRBJ1-1	.	TRBV11-1	CASSYSNTEAFF	TGTGCCAGCAGCTACAGCAACACTGAAGCTTTCTTT
.	TRBJ1-4	.	TRBV28	CASSTSGTNEKLFF	TGTGCCAGCAGTACCTCGGGAACTAATGAAAAACTGTTTTTT
.	TRBJ2-1	TRBD2	TRBV28	CASSLAGGFYNEQFF	TGTGCCAGCAGTTTAGCGGGAGGATTCTACAATGAGCAGTTCTTC
.	TRBJ2-7	.	TRBV4-3	CASSQARGTGYEQYF	TGCGCCAGCAGCCAAGCACGCGGGACCGGTTACGAGCAGTACTTC
.	TRBJ2-2	.	TRBV7-2	CASSLRSLGNTGELFF	TGTGCCAGCAGCTTACGGTCCCTAGGGAACACCGGGGAGCTGTTTTTT
.	TRBJ2-7	.	TRBV5-5	CASSKTGSYEQYF	TGTGCCAGCAGCAAAACCGGGAGCTACGAGCAGTACTTC
.	TRBJ2-2	.	TRBV9	CASSVGTTNTGELFF	TGTGCCAGCAGCGTAGGGACAACCAACACCGGGGAGCTGTTTTTT
.	TRBJ1-5	.	TRBV13	CASSLGGGRGQPQHF	TGTGCCAGCAGCTTAGGGGGGGGAAGAGGTCAGCCCCAGCATTTT
.	TRBJ2-5	.	TRBV7-3	CASGDRETQYF	TGTGCCAGCGGCGACAGAGAGACCCAGTACTTC
.	TRBJ2-7	.	TRBV18	CASSTGSRYEQYF	TGTGCCAGCTCAACCGGGAGTCGATACGAGCAGTACTTC
.	TRBJ2-5	TRBD2	TRBV11-2	CASSLYPGGVLETQYF	TGTGCCAGCAGCTTATATCCGGGGGGGGTTCTGGAGACCCAGTACTTC
.	TRBJ1-3	.	TRBV5-4	CASSLDRRVYSGNTIYF	TGTGCCAGCAGCTTGGACCGCCGGGTGTACTCTGGAAACACCATATATTTT
.	TRBJ2-7	.	TRBV19	CASSNLLGQLPYEQYF	TGTGCCAGTAGTAACCTACTTGGACAGTTACCCTACGAGCAGTACTTC
.	TRBJ1-6	.	TRBV28	CASNGGRYELNSPLHF	TGTGCCAGCAACGGGGGGCGTTACGAGTTGAATTCACCCCTCCACTTT
.	TRBJ2-5	TRBD2	TRBV27	CASRGASGETQYF	TGTGCCAGCAGAGGGGCTAGCGGGGAGACCCAGTACTTC
.	TRBJ2-7	.	TRBV6-1	CASSDGGNSYEQYF	TGTGCCAGCAGTGACGGAGGGAACTCCTACGAGCAGTACTTC
.	TRBJ1-2	TRBD1	TRBV28	CASSQYGTGEGYTF	TGTGCCAGCAGTCAGTACGGGACAGGGGAAGGCTACACCTTC
.	TRBJ2-5	TRBD1	TRBV2	CASVTGTGRETQYF	TGTGCCAGTGTAACCGGGACAGGGAGGGAGACCCAGTACTTC
.	TRBJ2-5	TRBD2	TRBV19	CASSNVAGEETQYF	TGTGCCAGTAGTAACGTAGCGGGAGAAGAGACCCAGTACTTC
.	TRBJ2-7	.	TRBV19	CASSSSQGSGYEQYF	TGTGCCAGTAGTAGCTCACAGGGCTCGGGCTACGAGCAGTACTTC
.	TRBJ2-7	TRBD1	TRBV29-1	CSVGQDRGLEQYF	TGCAGCGTAGGCCAGGACAGGGGGCTGGAGCAGTACTTC
.	TRBJ1-2	TRBD1	TRBV5-6	CASRATGPNYGYTF	TGTGCCAGCAGGGCGACAGGGCCTAACTATGGCTACACCTTC
once	TRBJ1-6	.	TRBV19	CASRQGHSPLHF	TGTGCCAGTAGACAGGGTCATTCACCCCTCCACTTT
.	TRBJ2-1	.	TRBV4-3	CASSLGRGYFNEQFF	TGCGCCAGCAGCCTAGGGCGGGGTTATTTCAATGAGCAGTTCTTC
.	TRBJ2-3	.	TRBV5-4	CASSLFPTDTDTQYF	TGTGCCAGCAGCTTGTTCCCCACAGACACAGATACGCAGTATTTT
once	TRBJ2-7	.	TRBV28	CASTPTLGGIPYEQYF	TGTGCCAGCACCCCTACCTTAGGGGGTATCCCCTACGAGCAGTACTTC
.	TRBJ2-1	.	TRBV4-1	CASSQVDIFSYNEQFF	TGCGCCAGCAGCCAAGTTGACATCTTTTCCTACAATGAGCAGTTCTTC
.	TRBJ2-1	.	TRBV29-1	CSVAGENEQFF	TGCAGCGTTGCAGGGGAGAATGAGCAGTTCTTC
.	TRBJ2-7	TRBD1	TRBV9	CASSVGQGASYEQYF	TGTGCCAGCAGCGTAGGACAGGGCGCCTCCTACGAGCAGTACTTC